The 22 T cell receptor beta chains reported below all come from one sample, sequenced in a study of OX40 agonist ivuxolimab in advanced cancers. Using immunoSEQ multiplex PCR, the repertoire was profiled, and TCRdb retains in-frame clones only, with some absent. This table has 48,000 or so clones, approximately 86% appearing once. The source material was CD4+ or CD8+ T cells sorted from blood, sampled in a trial of the OX40 agonist ivuxolimab. The receptors derive from an adult with an advanced solid tumor such as melanoma, head and neck, liver or kidney cancer.

This clone appeared a single time. This chain joins TRBV6-4 and TRBJ1-2; D may be TRBD1 (5 bases). This CDR3 has 12 amino acids. Trimming removed 1 base from V and 14 bases from J, with 14 bases in between. Germline V lookup: CDR1 MRHNA, CDR2 SNTAGT. The CDR3 is CASSDFLGDLTF. The CDR3 DNA is TGTGCCAGCAGTGACTTTCTAGGGGACCTAACCTTC.

The gene calls are TRBV19 and TRBJ2-1; 13 nucleotides align to TRBD2. The trim removed 6 bases at V and 4 bases at J, leaving 12 bases unmatched. The CDR3 is 18 residues long. Germline V gives CDR1 LNHDA, CDR2 SQIVND (reference sequence). The CDR3 DNA reads TGTGCCAGTAGAGGGACTAGCGGGAAAGGAAGAGGGTACAATGAGCAGTTCTTC. Translated, it gives CASRGTSGKGRGYNEQFF.

The rearrangement links TRBV15 to TRBJ2-5, with a weak D call TRBD1 (5 bases). The germline V gene has CDR1 LNHNV and CDR2 YYDKDF (reference sequence). The CDR3 extends over 15 amino acids. Deletions cut 0 bases from V and 4 bases from J, with 12 bases between. CDR3 in DNA: TGTGCCACCAGCAGAGACAGGGTGATGGTAGAGACCCAGTACTTC. Its protein product is CATSRDRVMVETQYF.

This chain uses TRBV19 with TRBJ1-1; D is perhaps TRBD1 (6 bases). From germline, CDR1 is LNHDA and CDR2 SQIVND (reference sequence). Trimming stripped 4 bases from V and 3 bases from J, with 9 bases between. The CDR3 sequence is 13 residues long. CDR3 amino acids: CASSTDSYTEAFF. Here the CDR3 DNA reads TGTGCCAGTAGTACGGACAGCTACACTGAAGCTTTCTTT.

The chain combines TRBV7-2 with TRBJ1-5; D not resolved. CDR3 length: 15 residues. Trimming took off 8 bases at V and 1 base at J, with 15 bases between the two ends. Per the germline V gene, CDR1 is SGHTA and CDR2 is FQGNSA. Written as DNA, the CDR3 is TGTGCCAGCGCCTTAAGTTTATCCAGCAATCAGCCCCAGCATTTT. Protein product: CASALSLSSNQPQHF.

The rearrangement joins TRBV7-9 to TRBJ2-7; D might be TRBD2 (6 bases). The CDR3 runs 16 residues. The V end was cut by 5 bases, the J end by 0 bases, with 17 bases between. Germline CDR1 SEHNR, CDR2 FQNEAQ (reference sequence). The CDR3 protein is CASSRFRDFNSYEQYF. The CDR3 nucleotides are TGTGCCAGCAGCCGATTCCGGGACTTCAACTCCTACGAGCAGTACTTC.

This chain links TRBV5-4 with TRBJ2-7, with TRBD1 matching 8 bases. Germline lookup yields CDR1 SGHNT and CDR2 YYREEE (reference sequence). The CDR3 is 15 amino acids. V lost 2 bases and J lost 1; bases outside the gene matches: 5. The CDR3 DNA follows: TGTGCCAGCAGCTTTTCAGGGGGCAGGTCCTACGAGCAGTACTTC. Translating it yields CASSFSGGRSYEQYF.

The CDR3 sequence is CASSLAGGTYEQYF. In nucleotides, the CDR3 is TGTGCCAGCAGTCTAGCGGGAGGTACCTACGAGCAGTACTTC. This rearrangement joins TRBV6-1 to TRBJ2-7, with 11 nucleotides matching TRBD2. CDR1 is MNHNS and CDR2 is SASEGT in the germline V gene. J was trimmed by 2 bases and V by 5 bases; bases with no gene match: 2. The CDR3 contains 14 residues.

Here the CDR3 DNA reads TGCGCCAGCAGCTCCGGACAGGGGGCAGATACGCAGTATTTT. This codes for CASSSGQGADTQYF. The genes are TRBV5-1 and TRBJ2-3; the match to TRBD1 covers 10 bases. Trimming took 3 bases from V and 4 from J; bases not matched to a gene: 2. CDR3 length: 14 amino acids. Germline assignment: CDR1 SGHRS and CDR2 YFSETQ.

V gene TRBV2 combines with J gene TRBJ2-5; the match to TRBD2 covers 14 bases. Trimming at V came to 8 bases and at J to 3 bases, leaving 20 bases not matched to a gene. CDR3 length: 20 amino acids. Germline assignment: CDR1 SNHLY and CDR2 FYNNEI. DNA of the CDR3: TGTGCCAGCCTGGACGATCCGGGACTAGCGGGAGAGGTGGTGAAAGAGACCCAGTACTTC. Translation: CASLDDPGLAGEVVKETQYF.

V and J are TRBV5-3 and TRBJ1-2; no firm D call. TRBV5-3 is known as an ORF, though its function is uncertain. The germline V and J ends were trimmed by 0 bases and 8 bases, with 8 bases remaining between them. This CDR3 is built from 12 residues. The CDR3 coding sequence is TGTGCCAGAAGCTTGGCCGGGTGGGGCTACACCTTC. Its protein is CARSLAGWGYTF.

This sequence joins TRBV5-6 and TRBJ2-7; D gene unclear. V dropped 6 bases and J dropped 4 bases, with 20 bases sitting between them. The CDR3 sequence is 15 residues long. CDR1 is SGHDT, CDR2 YYEEEE, per germline. The DNA of the CDR3 is TGTGCCAGCACTCTGACTGGGCCCAGCCCGTACGAGCAGTACTTC. It is translated as CASTLTGPSPYEQYF.

V and J are TRBV7-2 and TRBJ1-2, with 8 bases aligning to TRBD1. Germline assignment: CDR1 SGHTA and CDR2 FQGNSA. Trimming removed 4 bases from V and 3 bases from J; junction bases left unmatched: 4. The CDR3 is 14 residues long. The CDR3 DNA sequence: TGTGCCAGCAGCTCACAGACAGGGGACTATGGCTACACCTTC. This sequence encodes CASSSQTGDYGYTF.

The chain uses TRBV25-1 and TRBJ1-6, with D uncertain. Trimming cost V 4 bases and J 12 bases, with 13 bases left between them. The CDR3 runs to 13 residues. Germline lookup yields CDR1 MGHDK and CDR2 SYGVNS. CDR3 protein: CASSVRDRGPLHF. CDR3 DNA sequence: TGTGCCAGCAGTGTCCGGGATCGGGGACCCCTCCACTTT.

J is TRBJ1-5 and V is TRBV27; tentatively, D is TRBD1 (5 bases). V was clipped by 4 bases and J by 7 bases, with 14 bases between them. The CDR3 is made up of 14 amino acids. Looked up from germline, CDR1 is MNHEY and CDR2 is SMNVEV (reference sequence). DNA of the CDR3: TGTGCCAGCAGTTGGACACCAGGCGACCAGCCCCAGCATTTT. Translating it yields CASSWTPGDQPQHF.

V gene TRBV11-3 combines with J gene TRBJ2-1; 9 bases line up with TRBD1. V shed 0 bases and J 11 bases; nucleotides not matched to a gene: 8. This CDR3 comprises 15 residues. The V gene's germline CDR1 is SGHNT and CDR2 YENEEA. CDR3 DNA: TGTGCCAGCAGCTTAGACCGGGACAGGGACTTGCAGCAGTTCTTC. Amino acid sequence: CASSLDRDRDLQQFF.

The chain employs TRBV2 and TRBJ2-5, with D possibly matching TRBD1 (7 bases). The germline CDR1 and CDR2 sequences are SNHLY and FYNNEI. Trimming pared 7 bases from V and 5 bases from J, leaving 17 bases between. This CDR3 is built from 14 residues. CDR3 nucleotide sequence: TGTGCCAGCAAAAGAAGACAGGGAGGCGAGACCCAGTACTTC. It yields the protein CASKRRQGGETQYF.

The CDR3 reads CASSRGGQETQYF. DNA for the CDR3: TGTGCCAGCAGTCGGGGGGGCCAAGAGACCCAGTACTTC. V gene TRBV2 combines with J gene TRBJ2-5; 8 bases map to TRBD2. The CDR3 totals 13 residues. V lost 5 bases to trimming and J lost 1 base; unmatched junction nucleotides: 0. CDR1 and CDR2 from the germline V gene are SNHLY and FYNNEI.

The chain recombines TRBV9 with TRBJ2-5, with 12 bases fitting TRBD1. Germline values: CDR1 SGDLS, CDR2 YYNGEE. Germline trimming cut 0 bases from V and 1 base from J; bases unmatched to any gene: 1. The CDR3 has 16 amino acids. CDR3 sequence: CASSVGDRGLQETQYF. In DNA form, the CDR3 reads TGTGCCAGCAGCGTAGGGGACAGGGGGCTCCAAGAGACCCAGTACTTC.

The rearrangement joins TRBV10-3 to TRBJ1-1, with 7 bases identical to TRBD1. Germline CDR1 and CDR2: ENHRY and SYGVKD. This CDR3 has 15 amino acids. Losses at the gene ends were 6 bases for V and 1 base for J; bases not matched to a gene: 8. CDR3 sequence (DNA): TGTGCCATCAGACCGACAGGGACCTCGAACACTGAAGCTTTCTTT. Translated, it gives CAIRPTGTSNTEAFF.

The rearrangement uses TRBV2 and TRBJ2-3, with TRBD2 matching over 11 bases. Germline CDR1 reads SNHLY; CDR2 reads FYNNEI. This CDR3 is built from 16 residues. V lost 6 bases, J lost 2 bases, and 7 bases stayed unmatched. CDR3 loop: CASSDPGLAATDTQYF. The CDR3 nucleotides read TGTGCCAGCAGCGACCCGGGACTAGCGGCCACAGATACGCAGTATTTT. Looking up the rest from reference TRBV2 and TRBJ2-3 gives the full variable domain: EPEVTQTPSHQVTQMGQEVILRCVPISNHLYFYWYRQILGQKVEFLVSFYNNEISEKSEIFDDQFSVERPDGSNFTLKIRSTKLEDSAMYFCASSDPGLAATDTQYFGPGTRLTVL.

This chain joins TRBV18 and TRBJ2-1; 12 positions agree with TRBD2. Germline CDR1 reads KGHSH; CDR2 reads LQKENI. This CDR3 has 15 amino acids. The trim removed 2 bases at V and 7 bases at J, leaving 3 bases unmatched. The CDR3 DNA follows: TGTGCCAGCTCACCAAGACTAGCGGGGGATAATGAGCAGTTCTTC. Its translation is CASSPRLAGDNEQFF.